This T cell receptor beta chain was profiled in a study of blood T cell repertoires in COVID-19. Study-level background: Nucleic acid was either cDNA or gDNA, and it came from T cells, B-cell-depleted T cells, or PBMCs.

Participants were aged 18 to 89 years from about 25 US areas. Per the germline V gene, CDR1 is SGHNT and CDR2 is YYREEE (reference sequence). The length of the CDR3 is 16 residues. The V gene lost 0 bases and the J gene lost 0 bases, with 10 bases spanning the gap. Original data processing: Amplification with reference gene primers provided the estimates of nucleated cell counts. Assay used: immunoSEQ multiplex PCR; TCRdb lists only in-frame clones, some missing. The D gene and trimming were derived from the DNA, and the V and J assignments and clone size from that table. The data show approximately 190,000 clones, about 80% seen once.

This TCR derives from an older woman with acute COVID-19. This chain connects TRBV5-4 to TRBJ1-5; D ambiguous. Sequencing used PBMCs or T cells enriched from blood (not recorded which). CDR3 nucleotides: TGTGCCAGCAGCTTGGCCCCGGGATCTAGCAATCAGCCCCAGCATTTT. Translated: CASSLAPGSSNQPQHF. The full variable domain, completed using reference TRBV5-4 and TRBJ1-5, is ETGVTQSPTHLIKTRGQQVTLRCSSQSGHNTVSWYQQALGQGPQFIFQYYREEENGRGNFPPRFSGLQFPNYSSELNVNALELDDSALYLCASSLAPGSSNQPQHFGDGTRLSIL.